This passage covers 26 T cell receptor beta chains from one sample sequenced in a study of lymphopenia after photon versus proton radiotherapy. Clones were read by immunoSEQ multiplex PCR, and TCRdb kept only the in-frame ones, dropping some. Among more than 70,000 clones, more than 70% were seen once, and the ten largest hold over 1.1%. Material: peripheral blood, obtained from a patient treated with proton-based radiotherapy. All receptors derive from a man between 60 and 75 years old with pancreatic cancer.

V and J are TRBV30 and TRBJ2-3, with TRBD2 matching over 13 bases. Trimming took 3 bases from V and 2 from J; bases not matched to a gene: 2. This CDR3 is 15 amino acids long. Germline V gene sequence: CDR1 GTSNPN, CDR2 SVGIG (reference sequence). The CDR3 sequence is CAWSGTSGITDTQYF. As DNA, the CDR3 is TGTGCCTGGAGCGGGACTAGCGGGATCACAGATACGCAGTATTTT.

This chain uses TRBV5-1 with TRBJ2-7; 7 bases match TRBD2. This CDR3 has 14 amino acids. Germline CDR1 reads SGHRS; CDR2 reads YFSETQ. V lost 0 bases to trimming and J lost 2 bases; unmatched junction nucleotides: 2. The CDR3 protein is CASSLDLAAYEQYF. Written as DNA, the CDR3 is TGCGCCAGCAGCTTGGACCTAGCGGCCTACGAGCAGTACTTC.

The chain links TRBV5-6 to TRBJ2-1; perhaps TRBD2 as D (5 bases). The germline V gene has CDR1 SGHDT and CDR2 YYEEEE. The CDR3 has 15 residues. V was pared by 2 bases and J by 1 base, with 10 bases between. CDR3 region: CASSFGGSSYNEQFF. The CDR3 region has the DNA TGTGCCAGCAGCTTTGGTGGGAGTTCCTACAATGAGCAGTTCTTC. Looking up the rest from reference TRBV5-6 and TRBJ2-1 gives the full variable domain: DAGVTQSPTHLIKTRGQQVTLRCSPKSGHDTVSWYQQALGQGPQFIFQYYEEEERQRGNFPDRFSGHQFPNYSSELNVNALLLGDSALYLCASSFGGSSYNEQFFGPGTRLTVL.

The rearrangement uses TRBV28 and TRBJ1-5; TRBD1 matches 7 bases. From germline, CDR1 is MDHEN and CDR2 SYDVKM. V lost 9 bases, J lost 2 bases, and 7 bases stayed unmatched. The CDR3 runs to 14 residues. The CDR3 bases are TGTGCCAGTCACACAGGGGTAGGCAATCAGCCCCAGCATTTT. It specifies CASHTGVGNQPQHF.

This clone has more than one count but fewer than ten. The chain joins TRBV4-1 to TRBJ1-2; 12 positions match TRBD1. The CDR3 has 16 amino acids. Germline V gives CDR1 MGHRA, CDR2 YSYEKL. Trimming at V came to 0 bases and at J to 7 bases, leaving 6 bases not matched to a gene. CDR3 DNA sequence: TGCGCCAGCAGCCAAGAAGGGACAGGGGGCGTATCTGGCTACACCTTC. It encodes CASSQEGTGGVSGYTF.

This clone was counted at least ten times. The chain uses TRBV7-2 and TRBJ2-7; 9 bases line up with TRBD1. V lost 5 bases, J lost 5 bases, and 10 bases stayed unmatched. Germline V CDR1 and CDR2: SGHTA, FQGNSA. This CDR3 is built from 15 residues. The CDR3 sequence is CASSLRGQGHHEQYF. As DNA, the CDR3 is TGTGCCAGCAGCCTGCGTGGACAGGGGCACCACGAGCAGTACTTC.

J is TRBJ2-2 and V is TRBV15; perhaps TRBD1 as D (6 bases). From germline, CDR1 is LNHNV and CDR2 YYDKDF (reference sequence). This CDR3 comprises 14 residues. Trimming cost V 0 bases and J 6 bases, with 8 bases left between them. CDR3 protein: CATSREQGPGELFF. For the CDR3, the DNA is TGTGCCACCAGCAGAGAACAGGGACCCGGGGAGCTGTTTTTT.

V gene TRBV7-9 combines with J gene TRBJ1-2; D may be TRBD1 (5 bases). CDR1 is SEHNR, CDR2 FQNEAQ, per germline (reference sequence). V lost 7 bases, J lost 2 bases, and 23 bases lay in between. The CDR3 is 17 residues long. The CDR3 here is CASNSIEGTPTNYGYTF. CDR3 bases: TGTGCCAGCAACTCAATTGAAGGGACGCCAACGAACTATGGCTACACCTTC.

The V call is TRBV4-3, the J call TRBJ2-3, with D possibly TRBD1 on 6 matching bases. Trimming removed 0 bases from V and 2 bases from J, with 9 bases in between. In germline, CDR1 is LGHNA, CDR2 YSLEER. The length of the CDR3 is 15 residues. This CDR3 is CASSQEDSFTDTQYF. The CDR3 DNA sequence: TGCGCCAGCAGCCAAGAGGACAGTTTCACAGATACGCAGTATTTT.

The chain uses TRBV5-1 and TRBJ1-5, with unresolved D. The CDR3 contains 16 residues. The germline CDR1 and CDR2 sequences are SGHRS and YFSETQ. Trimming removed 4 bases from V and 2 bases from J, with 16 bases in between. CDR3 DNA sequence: TGCGCCAGCAGCCCAGGACTGTTATCTGGCAATCAGCCCCAGCATTTT. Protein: CASSPGLLSGNQPQHF.

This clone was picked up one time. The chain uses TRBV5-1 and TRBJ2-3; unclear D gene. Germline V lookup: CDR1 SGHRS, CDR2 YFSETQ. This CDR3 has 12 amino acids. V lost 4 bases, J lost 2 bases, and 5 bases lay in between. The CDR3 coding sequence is TGCGCCAGCAGCGGAAACACAGATACGCAGTATTTT. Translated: CASSGNTDTQYF.

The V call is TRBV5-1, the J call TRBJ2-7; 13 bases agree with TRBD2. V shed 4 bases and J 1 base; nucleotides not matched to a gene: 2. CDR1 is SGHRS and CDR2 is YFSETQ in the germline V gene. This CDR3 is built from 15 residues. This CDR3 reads CASSPGLAGSYEQYF. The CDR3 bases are TGCGCCAGCAGCCCGGGACTAGCGGGATCCTACGAGCAGTACTTC.

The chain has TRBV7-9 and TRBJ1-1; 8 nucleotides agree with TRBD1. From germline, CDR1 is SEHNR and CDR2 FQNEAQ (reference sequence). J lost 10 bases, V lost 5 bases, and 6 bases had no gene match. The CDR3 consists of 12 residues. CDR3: CASSLSDRGAFF. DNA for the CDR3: TGTGCCAGCAGCCTCTCTGACAGGGGAGCTTTCTTT.

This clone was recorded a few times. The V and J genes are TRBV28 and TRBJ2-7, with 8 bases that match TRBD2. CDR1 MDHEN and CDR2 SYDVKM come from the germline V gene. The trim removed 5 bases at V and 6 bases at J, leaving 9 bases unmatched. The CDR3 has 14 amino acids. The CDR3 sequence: CASSRSGGVREQYF. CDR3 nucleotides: TGTGCCAGCAGTCGGTCGGGAGGGGTCCGCGAGCAGTACTTC.

This CDR3 reads CASSLMGTYEQYF. For the CDR3, the DNA is TGTGCCAGCAGTTTGATGGGGACCTACGAGCAGTACTTC. The rearrangement joins TRBV27 to TRBJ2-7, with D hard to call. Germline lookup yields CDR1 MNHEY and CDR2 SMNVEV (reference sequence). CDR3 length: 13 amino acids. Trimming shortened V by 3 bases and J by 2 bases, and 8 bases separated the two germline ends.

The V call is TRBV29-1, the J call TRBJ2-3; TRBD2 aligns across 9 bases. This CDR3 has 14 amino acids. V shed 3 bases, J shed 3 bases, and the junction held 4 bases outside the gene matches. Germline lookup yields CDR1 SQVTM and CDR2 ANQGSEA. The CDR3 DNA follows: TGCAGCGTTGATCCTAGCGGGATAACAGATACGCAGTATTTT. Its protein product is CSVDPSGITDTQYF.

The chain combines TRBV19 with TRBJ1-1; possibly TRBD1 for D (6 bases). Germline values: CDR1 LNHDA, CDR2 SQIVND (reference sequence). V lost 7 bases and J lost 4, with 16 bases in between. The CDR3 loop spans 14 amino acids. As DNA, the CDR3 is TGTGCCAGTACCGTTAACAGGGTTGGCACTGAAGCTTTCTTT. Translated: CASTVNRVGTEAFF.

The CDR3 region has the DNA TGTGCCTGGACCGCAGCCCCAAGACCCCAAACCCCCCTCAATGAGCAGTTCTTC. It codes for CAWTAAPRPQTPLNEQFF. V is TRBV30 and J is TRBJ2-1; D uncertain. From germline, CDR1 is GTSNPN and CDR2 SVGIG (reference sequence). The CDR3 is 18 residues long. V was pared by 4 bases and J by 6 bases, with 28 bases between.

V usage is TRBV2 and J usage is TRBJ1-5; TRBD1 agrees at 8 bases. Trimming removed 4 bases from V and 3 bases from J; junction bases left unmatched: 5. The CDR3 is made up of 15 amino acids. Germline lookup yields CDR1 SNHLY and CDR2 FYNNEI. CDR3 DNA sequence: TGTGCCAGCAGTGGTACAGGGGGAAACAATCAGCCCCAGCATTTT. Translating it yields CASSGTGGNNQPQHF.

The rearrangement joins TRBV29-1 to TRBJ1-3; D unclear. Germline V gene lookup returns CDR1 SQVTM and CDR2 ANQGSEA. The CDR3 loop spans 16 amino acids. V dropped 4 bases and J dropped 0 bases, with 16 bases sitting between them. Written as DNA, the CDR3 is TGCAGCGTTGTACAGTCGACGCCCAGCTCTGGAAACACCATATATTTT. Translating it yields CSVVQSTPSSGNTIYF.

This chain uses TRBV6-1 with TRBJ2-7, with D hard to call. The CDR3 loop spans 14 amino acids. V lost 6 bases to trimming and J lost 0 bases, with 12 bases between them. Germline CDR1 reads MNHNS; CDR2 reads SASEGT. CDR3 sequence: CASRTTQSSYEQYF. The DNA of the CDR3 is TGTGCCAGCAGGACGACCCAGAGCTCCTACGAGCAGTACTTC.

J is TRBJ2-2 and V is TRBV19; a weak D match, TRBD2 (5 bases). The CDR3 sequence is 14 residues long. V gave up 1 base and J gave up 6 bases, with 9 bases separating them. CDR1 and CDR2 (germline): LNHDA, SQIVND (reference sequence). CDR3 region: CASSIGGSAGELFF. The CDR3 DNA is TGTGCCAGTAGTATAGGAGGGAGCGCCGGGGAGCTGTTTTTT.

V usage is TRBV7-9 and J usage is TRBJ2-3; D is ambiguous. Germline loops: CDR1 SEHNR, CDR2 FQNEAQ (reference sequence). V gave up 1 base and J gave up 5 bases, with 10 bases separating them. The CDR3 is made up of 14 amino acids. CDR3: CASSLEGRGDTQYF. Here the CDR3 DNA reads TGTGCCAGCAGCTTAGAGGGTCGCGGAGATACGCAGTATTTT.

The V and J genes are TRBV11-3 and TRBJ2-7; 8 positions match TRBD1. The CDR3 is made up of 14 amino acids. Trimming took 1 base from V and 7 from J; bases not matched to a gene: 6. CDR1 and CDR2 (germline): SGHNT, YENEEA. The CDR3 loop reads CASSLGQGAREQYF. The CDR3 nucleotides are TGTGCCAGCAGCTTAGGGCAGGGGGCGAGGGAGCAGTACTTC.

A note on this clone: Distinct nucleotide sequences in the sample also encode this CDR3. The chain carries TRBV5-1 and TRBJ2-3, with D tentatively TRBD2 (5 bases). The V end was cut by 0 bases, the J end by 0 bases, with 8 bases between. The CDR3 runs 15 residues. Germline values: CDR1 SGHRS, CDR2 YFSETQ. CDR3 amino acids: CASSLGGPSTDTQYF. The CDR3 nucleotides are TGCGCCAGCAGCTTGGGCGGGCCAAGCACAGATACGCAGTATTTT.

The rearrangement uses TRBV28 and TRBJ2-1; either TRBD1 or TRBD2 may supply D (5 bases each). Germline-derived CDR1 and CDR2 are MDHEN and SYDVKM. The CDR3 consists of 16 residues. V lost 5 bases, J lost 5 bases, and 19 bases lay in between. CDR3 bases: TGTGCCAGCAGTCCCCTACAGAGAGGGGCCCACAATGAGCAGTTCTTC. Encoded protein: CASSPLQRGAHNEQFF.